This T cell receptor (beta chain) was captured in a study of PD-1 blockade in mismatch repair-deficient tumors. Study-wide background: All were previously treated, progressing patients with approximately 11 mismatch repair-deficient cancer types.

Sequenced by immunoSEQ multiplex PCR; TCRdb stores in-frame clones only, minus some. The sample carries 100,000 to 150,000 clones, roughly nine tenths recorded once. Whole-study results and caveats: After pembrolizumab, tumor-resident clones rose rapidly, then generally contracted before radiologic responses.

In germline, CDR1 is SQVTM, CDR2 ANQGSEA. The length of the CDR3 is 16 residues. The V gene lost 4 bases and the J gene lost 0 bases, with 17 bases spanning the gap. Mismatch repair deficiency was confirmed in all patients, by PCR or immunohistochemistry. TCR sequencing covered a few patients who responded to pembrolizumab. A note on this clone: The target antigen is unknown.

The TCR was taken from an adult with mismatch repair-deficient cancer. The sequencing used peripheral blood, collected 44 weeks after starting pembrolizumab. The genes are TRBV29-1 and TRBJ2-3, with D possibly being TRBD1 (5 bases). CDR3 loop: CSVAGHPPLSTDTQYF. CDR3 nucleotide sequence: TGCAGCGTTGCAGGGCATCCACCACTTAGCACAGATACGCAGTATTTT.